This is a list of T cell receptor beta chains from one sample in a study of chronic HIV infection and antiretroviral therapy. In TCRdb, the 5' RACE reads were re-called with MiXCR into one record per CDR3 protein. This sample yields about 48,000 distinct CDR3 sequences, of which 15% to 20% are seen a single time; 2.5% to 3% belongs to the top ten. Material for sequencing was peripheral blood. The receptors were sampled from an adult who had HIV and had not received antiretroviral therapy, or was an uninfected healthy control (not recorded which). The CDR3 runs from the conserved cysteine through the conserved F or W. A D gene is named only where the DNA matches it firmly. Some rows mark clone size as missing; the rest say once, few, many or name a class of expanded clone.

TRBV11-2	TRBD2	TRBJ2-2	-	CASSLARLAGGVSNTGELFF	TGTGCCAGCAGCTTAGCGCGTCTAGCGGGAGGGGTGTCGAACACCGGGGAGCTGTTTTTT
TRBV27	-	TRBJ1-6	few	CASSFVPGEGTLHF	TGTGCCAGCAGTTTTGTGCCCGGGGAAGGTACCCTCCACTTT
TRBV24-1	-	TRBJ1-5	-	CATGQASSNQPQHF	TGTGCCACCGGGCAAGCCTCGAGCAATCAGCCCCAGCATTTT
TRBV9	-	TRBJ2-3	-	CASSVAEGTDTQYF	TGTGCCAGCAGCGTAGCTGAGGGCACAGATACGCAGTATTTT
TRBV4-1	-	TRBJ1-1	once	CASRKTENTEAFF	TGCGCCAGCAGGAAGACAGAGAACACTGAAGCTTTCTTT
TRBV28	-	TRBJ1-5	-	CASSLMLGDQPQHF	TGTGCCAGCAGTTTAATGTTGGGGGATCAGCCCCAGCATTTT
TRBV28	TRBD1	TRBJ2-7	-	CAIRDRDTYEQYF	TGTGCCATACGGGACAGGGATACCTACGAGCAGTACTTC
TRBV28	-	TRBJ1-1	few	CASSSPGSRAFF	TGTGCCAGCAGTTCCCCAGGGAGTCGGGCTTTCTTT
TRBV14	-	TRBJ1-6	-	CASSQERIHNSPLHF	TGTGCCAGCAGCCAAGAACGGATCCATAATTCACCCCTCCACTTT
TRBV29-1	-	TRBJ2-7	-	CSVAPERPTYEQYF	TGCAGCGTTGCCCCCGAGAGGCCGACCTACGAGCAGTACTTC
TRBV11-2	-	TRBJ1-4	few	CASSLMGEKLFF	TGTGCCAGCAGCTTAATGGGGGAAAAACTGTTTTTT
TRBV11-2	-	TRBJ1-1	-	CASSLPGHPNTEAFF	TGTGCCAGCAGCTTACCGGGACACCCGAACACTGAAGCTTTCTTT
TRBV6-5	-	TRBJ2-1	-	CASSTPIRVNEQFF	TGTGCCAGCAGCACCCCCATAAGGGTTAATGAGCAGTTCTTC
TRBV6-2/TRBV6-3	TRBD2	TRBJ2-1	-	CASSYSNLAGGEQFF	TGTGCCAGCAGTTACTCCAATCTAGCGGGAGGCGAGCAGTTCTTC
TRBV5-1	TRBD1	TRBJ1-1	-	CASSFGQGGVEAFF	TGCGCCAGCAGCTTCGGACAGGGGGGAGTTGAAGCTTTCTTT
TRBV6-5	-	TRBJ1-6	few	CASTIGLPGSPLHF	TGTGCCAGCACCATAGGGTTGCCCGGATCACCCCTCCACTTT
TRBV4-2	TRBD1	TRBJ2-6	-	CASSRYQGDANVLTF	TGTGCCAGCAGCCGCTATCAGGGGGACGCCAACGTCCTGACTTTC
TRBV6-6	TRBD2	TRBJ2-3	few	CASSYQGGKGDTQYF	TGTGCCAGCAGTTATCAGGGAGGGAAGGGAGATACGCAGTATTTT
TRBV5-5	-	TRBJ2-4	few	CASSLLQQTKNIQYF	TGTGCCAGCAGCTTGCTGCAGCAAACCAAAAACATTCAGTACTTC
TRBV30	TRBD2	TRBJ2-1	-	CAWSSSGIYNEQFF	TGTGCCTGGAGTTCAAGCGGGATATACAATGAGCAGTTCTTC
TRBV6-6	-	TRBJ1-6	few	CASNVRALDNSPLHF	TGTGCCAGCAATGTTAGGGCTTTGGATAATTCACCCCTCCACTTT
TRBV7-9	-	TRBJ2-2	-	CASSPYPGELFF	TGTGCCAGCAGCCCCTACCCCGGGGAGCTGTTTTTT
TRBV27	TRBD1	TRBJ2-1	-	CASSPIPGTGIFFF	TGTGCCAGCAGTCCTATACCCGGGACAGGGATCTTTTTCTTC
TRBV29-1	-	TRBJ2-5	few	CSVEDWGRQETQYF	TGCAGCGTTGAAGACTGGGGCAGACAAGAGACCCAGTACTTC
TRBV5-4	TRBD1	TRBJ1-4	many	CASSDTGGGKNEKLFF	TGTGCCAGCAGCGATACAGGGGGAGGAAAAAATGAAAAACTGTTTTTT
TRBV29-1	TRBD1	TRBJ1-1	few	CSVDPGGGTEAFF	TGCAGCGTTGACCCAGGGGGAGGCACTGAAGCTTTCTTT
TRBV6-6	-	TRBJ2-7	few	CASRFSAIPYEQYF	TGTGCCAGCAGATTCAGCGCTATCCCCTACGAGCAGTACTTC
TRBV11-2	-	TRBJ1-3	few	CASSRKGREGARERGNTIYF	TGTGCCAGCAGCCGTAAGGGGAGAGAAGGGGCTCGGGAGAGAGGAAACACCATATATTTT
TRBV4-1	-	TRBJ2-7	-	CASSHDQYEQYF	TGCGCCAGCAGCCATGACCAGTACGAGCAGTACTTC
TRBV29-1	-	TRBJ2-7	-	CSVTWGHGEQYF	TGCAGCGTTACCTGGGGGCATGGTGAGCAGTACTTC
TRBV29-1	TRBD1	TRBJ2-1	-	CSADRAYNEQFF	TGCAGCGCCGACAGGGCCTACAATGAGCAGTTCTTC
TRBV5-1	TRBD2	TRBJ2-2	few	CASSLEELAGNTGELFF	TGCGCCAGCAGCTTGGAAGAACTAGCGGGAAACACCGGGGAGCTGTTTTTT
TRBV9	TRBD1	TRBJ2-3	-	CASSERTGGTDTQYF	TGTGCCAGCAGCGAACGGACAGGGGGCACAGATACGCAGTATTTT
TRBV6-6	-	TRBJ1-1	few	CASSPVRGRVDTEAFF	TGTGCCAGCAGCCCGGTGCGGGGAAGAGTGGACACTGAAGCTTTCTTT
TRBV28	-	TRBJ1-4	-	CASSLYTGPATNEKLFF	TGTGCCAGCAGTTTATATACAGGGCCCGCAACTAATGAAAAACTGTTTTTT
TRBV28	-	TRBJ2-7	-	CASSPPPYEQYF	TGTGCCAGCAGTCCCCCCCCCTACGAGCAGTACTTC
TRBV7-2	-	TRBJ1-4	-	CASSFRQNEKLFF	TGTGCCAGCAGCTTTCGACAGAATGAAAAACTGTTTTTT
TRBV20-1	-	TRBJ1-2	few	CSGSRTPLYGYTF	TGCAGTGGGTCCCGGACCCCTCTTTATGGCTACACCTTC
TRBV6-5	-	TRBJ2-6	-	CASRQRWAGANVLTF	TGTGCCAGCAGGCAACGATGGGCTGGGGCCAACGTCCTGACTTTC
TRBV28	-	TRBJ1-1	few	CASRGTSQGAEAFF	TGTGCCAGCAGGGGGACATCACAAGGCGCTGAAGCTTTCTTT
TRBV20-1	TRBD1	TRBJ2-3	few	CSASLPTLQGSTDTQYF	TGCAGTGCTAGCCTACCAACCCTACAGGGGAGCACAGATACGCAGTATTTT
TRBV4-1	-	TRBJ1-2	-	CASSQEGSSGYTF	TGCGCCAGCAGCCAAGAAGGGTCGAGTGGCTACACCTTC
TRBV28	-	TRBJ1-1	-	CASSLGGVGTEAFF	TGTGCCAGCAGCCTAGGGGGGGTAGGCACTGAAGCTTTCTTT
TRBV4-1	TRBD2	TRBJ2-4	-	CASSRLLAGVAKNIQYF	TGCGCCAGCAGCCGATTACTAGCGGGAGTGGCCAAAAACATTCAGTACTTC
TRBV20-1	-	TRBJ1-5	-	CSARALSQPQHF	TGCAGCGCTAGGGCCCTGAGTCAGCCCCAGCATTTT
TRBV7-8	-	TRBJ1-1	few	CASSPRKTEAFF	TGTGCCAGCAGCCCCCGGAAGACTGAAGCTTTCTTT
TRBV4-1	-	TRBJ2-3	few	CASSQERRQNTDTQYF	TGCGCCAGCAGCCAAGAAAGACGCCAGAACACAGATACGCAGTATTTT
TRBV5-1	-	TRBJ1-4	few	CASTPTATNEKLFF	TGCGCCAGCACCCCGACTGCAACTAATGAAAAACTGTTTTTT
TRBV20-1	TRBD1	TRBJ1-6	-	CSASLQGASRSPLHF	TGCAGTGCTAGTTTACAGGGGGCGAGTCGCTCACCCCTCCACTTT
TRBV9	-	TRBJ2-3	few	CASSVGLTTDTQYF	TGTGCCAGCAGCGTCGGACTCACAACAGATACGCAGTATTTT